These 13 T cell receptor beta chains came from one sample sequenced in a study of a mutant IDH1 vaccine in newly diagnosed glioma. Their antigens are not known. TCRdb's copy holds only in-frame clones and misses some; the assay was immunoSEQ multiplex PCR. Of tens of thousands of clones listed, 65% to 90% are singletons. Described time point: week 47, end of study. What each vaccine dose contained was 300 ug of mutant IDH1 20-mer peptide, accompanied by topical imiquimod. Sequencing was performed on PBMCs, taken from a glioma patient whose treatment included an IDH1 peptide vaccine. The receptors derive from a man aged 18-30 years with glioma. Some clones in this sample may be carry-over from other donors' samples.

J is TRBJ1-2 and V is TRBV18; D gene unclear. Germline-derived CDR1 and CDR2 are KGHSH and LQKENI. Trimming removed 0 bases at V and 4 bases at J, with 15 bases between. CDR3 length equals 16 residues. DNA for the CDR3: TGTGCCAGCTCACCACCGGAGGAAGGAAGGCTCTATGGCTACACCTTC. This codes for CASSPPEEGRLYGYTF. Filled out from reference TRBV18 and TRBJ1-2, the complete variable domain reads NAGVMQNPRHLVRRRGQEARLRCSPMKGHSHVYWYRQLPEEGLKFMVYLQKENIIDESGMPKERFSAEFPKEGPSILRIQQVVRGDSAAYFCASSPPEEGRLYGYTFGSGTRLTVV.

This clone is a singleton in its sample. The chain employs TRBV29-1 and TRBJ2-3; D is possibly TRBD2 (6 bases). The germline V gene has CDR1 SQVTM and CDR2 ANQGSEA. Trimming took 7 bases from V and 7 from J, leaving 15 bases between them. The CDR3 is made up of 12 amino acids. This chain's CDR3 is CSGREAGYTQYF. The CDR3, as DNA: TGCAGCGGTCGCGAAGCGGGTTATACGCAGTATTTT.

This chain connects TRBV19 to TRBJ1-1; 11 bases are shared with TRBD1. The CDR3 spans 16 residues. The junction had 6 bases not matched to a gene; V was cut back by 1 base and J by 5 bases. The germline gives CDR1 LNHDA, CDR2 SQIVND (reference sequence). The CDR3 reads CASSIGQGQGDTEAFF. DNA for the CDR3: TGTGCCAGTAGTATAGGACAGGGACAGGGGGATACTGAAGCTTTCTTT.

V gene TRBV19 combines with J gene TRBJ1-5; D remains unclear. Germline assignment: CDR1 LNHDA and CDR2 SQIVND (reference sequence). Deletions cut 4 bases from V and 0 bases from J, with 7 bases between. The length of the CDR3 is 14 residues. This CDR3 reads CASSTKDSNQPQHF. The CDR3 DNA is TGTGCCAGTAGTACGAAGGATAGCAATCAGCCCCAGCATTTT.

This CDR3 reads CASSPRTWEHEQYF. The CDR3 coding sequence is TGTGCCAGCAGCCCACGTACCTGGGAGCACGAGCAGTACTTC. The chain recombines TRBV6-5 with TRBJ2-7; TRBD2 might be the D (5 bases). Trimming stripped 6 bases from V and 5 bases from J, with 17 bases between. In germline, CDR1 is MNHEY, CDR2 SVGAGI. The CDR3 length is 14 residues.

This clone is categorized as medium-sized. The V and J genes are TRBV4-3 and TRBJ2-7, with D maybe TRBD1 (6 bases). The CDR3 covers 14 residues. The V gene lost 1 base and the J gene lost 5 bases, with 12 bases spanning the gap. CDR1 and CDR2 from the germline V gene are LGHNA and YSLEER. CDR3: CASSQGTGQDEQYF. CDR3 bases: TGCGCCAGCAGCCAAGGCACAGGGCAGGACGAGCAGTACTTC.

The chain uses TRBV30 and TRBJ2-7, with TRBD1 as a possible D gene (6 bases). CDR1 is GTSNPN and CDR2 is SVGIG in the germline V gene (reference sequence). This CDR3 region has 15 residues. Trimming shortened V by 4 bases and J by 3 bases, and 19 bases separated the two germline ends. The CDR3, as DNA: TGTGCCTGGAACGCCCGGCCAGGGGATTTCTACGAGCAGTACTTC. Translated: CAWNARPGDFYEQYF.

The chain couples TRBV6-5 to TRBJ2-7; 7 positions agree with TRBD1. The trim removed 6 bases at V and 3 bases at J, leaving 5 bases unmatched. The CDR3 covers 13 residues. Germline values: CDR1 MNHEY, CDR2 SVGAGI. In nucleotides, the CDR3 is TGTGCCAGCAGCCGAGACAGGGTCTACGAGCAGTACTTC. Its translation: CASSRDRVYEQYF.

The chain couples TRBV5-4 to TRBJ1-2; D may be TRBD1 (5 bases). The germline V gene has CDR1 SGHNT and CDR2 YYREEE (reference sequence). V lost 3 bases and J 3 bases, leaving 9 bases between the germline ends. The CDR3 has 13 residues. CDR3 in DNA: TGTGCCAGCAGCTCCGGGACGGACTATGGCTACACCTTC. Its protein product is CASSSGTDYGYTF.

This clone was observed a single time. This rearrangement joins TRBV7-9 to TRBJ1-5, with TRBD1 as a possible D gene (6 bases). Germline V lookup: CDR1 SEHNR, CDR2 FQNEAQ (reference sequence). V shed 1 base and J shed 6 bases, with 13 bases lying between them. This CDR3 region has 15 residues. The CDR3 reads CASSLEGGGGQPQHF. DNA for the CDR3: TGTGCCAGCAGCTTAGAGGGAGGGGGGGGTCAGCCCCAGCATTTT.

The rearrangement joins TRBV29-1 to TRBJ1-2; D ambiguous. The CDR3 is 12 amino acids. Trimming took off 8 bases at V and 7 bases at J, with 17 bases between the two ends. CDR1 is SQVTM, CDR2 ANQGSEA, per germline. The CDR3 sequence is CSSRDSRFGYTF. The CDR3 region has the DNA TGCAGCTCTAGGGATTCTCGTTTTGGCTACACCTTC.

Comments on this clone: The same CDR3 is also encoded by other DNA sequences in this sample. V is TRBV30 and J is TRBJ1-5, with 10 bases fitting TRBD1. V trimming: 3 bases; J trimming: 4 bases; junction bases outside the gene matches: 3. Germline CDR1 reads GTSNPN; CDR2 reads SVGIG (reference sequence). CDR3 size: 14 residues. Here the CDR3 DNA reads TGTGCCTGGAGGGGGGACAGGGGAAATCAGCCCCAGCATTTT. This codes for CAWRGDRGNQPQHF.

The V gene is TRBV19, the J gene TRBJ2-7, with D maybe TRBD1 (5 bases). The V end was cut by 3 bases, the J end by 5 bases, with 11 bases between. There are 13 residues in the CDR3. Germline CDR1 is LNHDA and CDR2 is SQIVND (reference sequence). The CDR3 loop is CASSIVPRDEQYF. The CDR3 coding sequence is TGTGCCAGTAGTATTGTGCCCAGGGACGAGCAGTACTTC.